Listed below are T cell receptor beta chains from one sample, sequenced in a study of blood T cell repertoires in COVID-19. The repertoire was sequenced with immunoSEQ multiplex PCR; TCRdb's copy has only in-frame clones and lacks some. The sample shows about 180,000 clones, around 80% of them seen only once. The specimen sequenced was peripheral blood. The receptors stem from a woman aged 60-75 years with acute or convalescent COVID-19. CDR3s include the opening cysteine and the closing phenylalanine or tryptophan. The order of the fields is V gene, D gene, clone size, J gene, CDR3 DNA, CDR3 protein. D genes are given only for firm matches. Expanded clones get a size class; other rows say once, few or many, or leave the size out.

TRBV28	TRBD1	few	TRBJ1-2	TGTGCCAGCAGTGCAGCAGGGGGAGAGTATGGCTACACCTTC	CASSAAGGEYGYTF
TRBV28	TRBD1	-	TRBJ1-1	TGTGCCAGCAGTCCGGGGGACAGGGGTAAGACTGAAGCTTTCTTT	CASSPGDRGKTEAFF
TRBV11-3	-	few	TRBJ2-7	TGTGCCAGCAGCTTCGTTGGTAGCGAGCAGTACTTC	CASSFVGSEQYF
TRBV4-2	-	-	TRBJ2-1	TGTGCCAGCAGCCAGCCCCCTACGAATGAGCAGTTCTTC	CASSQPPTNEQFF
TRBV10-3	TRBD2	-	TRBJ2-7	TGTGCCATCAGTGCAATAGCGGGACCAACCTACGAGCAGTACTTC	CAISAIAGPTYEQYF
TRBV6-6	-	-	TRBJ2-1	TGTGCCAGCAGCCGGGTGTCCTACAATGAGCAGTTCTTC	CASSRVSYNEQFF
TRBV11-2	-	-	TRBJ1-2	TGTGCCAGCAGCCAAGAGGGCACAGCAGCTCTCTATGGCTACACCTTC	CASSQEGTAALYGYTF
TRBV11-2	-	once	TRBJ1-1	TGTGCCAGCAGCCCCCCCCTGGGGCTAGGCACTGAAGCTTTCTTT	CASSPPLGLGTEAFF
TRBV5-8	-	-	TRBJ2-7	TGTGCCAGCAGCTACGGGCCAAAGGGGAGGTCCTACGAGCAGTACTTC	CASSYGPKGRSYEQYF
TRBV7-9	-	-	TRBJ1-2	TGTGCCAGCAGCTTAACAGGGTCTAAAAACACCTTC	CASSLTGSKNTF